This TCR beta chain was sequenced in a study of cytomegalovirus exposure and HLA in healthy donors. Concerning this clone itself: At one boundary the junction diverges from the germline segment, which might be a read error.

With 60 Vbeta and 13 Jbeta primers, the PCR was carried out. The method was immunoSEQ multiplex PCR; TCRdb's version includes in-frame clones alone and lacks a portion of them. The table includes about 200,000 clones, 65% to 90% detected once. The source material was PBMCs. The sequence derives from a girl aged 5 to 17 in good health and CMV-seronegative.

CDR3 DNA: TGTGCCAGCAGGGAAGTTGGACTAGCGGGAGTGAGGCGCACAGATACGCAGTATTTT. This codes for CASREVGLAGVRRTDTQYF. The V call is TRBV6-1, the J call TRBJ2-3; 13 positions agree with TRBD2. Germline values: CDR1 MNHNS, CDR2 SASEGT. There are 19 residues in the CDR3.